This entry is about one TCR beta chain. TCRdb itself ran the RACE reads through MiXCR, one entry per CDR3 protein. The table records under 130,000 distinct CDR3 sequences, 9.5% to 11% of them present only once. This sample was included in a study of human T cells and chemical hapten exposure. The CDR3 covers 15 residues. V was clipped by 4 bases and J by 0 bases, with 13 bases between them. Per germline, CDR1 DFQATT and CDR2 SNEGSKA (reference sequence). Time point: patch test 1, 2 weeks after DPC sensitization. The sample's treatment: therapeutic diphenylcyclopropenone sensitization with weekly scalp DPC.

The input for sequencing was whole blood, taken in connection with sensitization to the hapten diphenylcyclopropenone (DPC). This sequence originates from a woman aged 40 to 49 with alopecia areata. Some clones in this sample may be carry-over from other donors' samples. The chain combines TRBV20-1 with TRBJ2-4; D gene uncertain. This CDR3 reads CSATGPRLAKNIQYF. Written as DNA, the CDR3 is TGCAGTGCTACGGGCCCTAGACTAGCCAAAAACATTCAGTACTTC.